A single sample is the source of the 21 T cell receptor beta chains below, sequenced in a study of regulatory T cells in long-lasting Graves disease. Combining iRepertoire HTBI primers with Arm-PCR of CDR3 regions, the authors built TCR beta libraries. Each CDR3 protein gets one entry after TCRdb re-called the multiplex PCR reads with MiXCR. This sample has roughly 450,000 distinct CDR3 sequences, with less than 25% found just once. Described time point: persistent/refractory GD, antithyroid drugs over 5 years with positive TRAb. Extracted PBMC RNA gave rise to the TCR library. This material consisted of peripheral blood mononuclear cells (PBMCs), taken when the disease was refractory, from a patient treated with antithyroid drugs. The receptor set was obtained from a female donor with Graves disease.

V gene TRBV30 combines with J gene TRBJ2-2; tentative D call: TRBD1 (5 bases). V was cut by 4 bases and J by 4 bases, with 16 bases left in between. The CDR3 has 15 residues. CDR1 is GTSNPN and CDR2 is SVGIG in the germline V gene (reference sequence). As DNA, the CDR3 is TGTGCCTGGACCTTTCCAGGGAAGAGCACCGGGGAGCTGTTTTTT. Encoded protein: CAWTFPGKSTGELFF.

The V and J genes are TRBV19 and TRBJ1-1, with a weak D call TRBD1 (5 bases). Trimming cost V 0 bases and J 1 base, with 6 bases left between them. The V gene's germline CDR1 is LNHDA and CDR2 SQIVND (reference sequence). There are 14 residues in the CDR3. This CDR3 reads CASSIEGENTEAFF. In DNA, the CDR3 is TGTGCCAGTAGTATAGAGGGGGAGAACACTGAAGCTTTCTTT.

On this clonotype itself: Just one base apart from a much larger clone, this may be a read error. The V call is TRBV28, the J call TRBJ1-2; the D is unclear. CDR3 length equals 13 residues. Germline CDR1 and CDR2: MDHEN and SYDVKM. The CDR3: CASSLQGSYAYTF. The CDR3 DNA follows: TGTGCCAGCAGTTTACAAGGTAGCTATGCCTACACCTTC.

This clonotype was counted only a few times. The gene calls are TRBV10-3 and TRBJ2-7, with TRBD2 identical over 9 bases. V dropped 11 bases and J dropped 0; count of bases not matched to a gene: 11. The CDR3 extends over 15 amino acids. Germline loops: CDR1 ENHRY, CDR2 SYGVKD. DNA for the CDR3: TGTGCCGTGCGCCTAGCGGGACCAAACTCCTACGAGCAGTACTTC. As protein: CAVRLAGPNSYEQYF.

Many counts were recorded for this clonotype. This chain uses TRBV29-1 with TRBJ2-2; D uncertain. In germline, CDR1 is SQVTM, CDR2 ANQGSEA. V shed 7 bases and J shed 6 bases, with 21 bases lying between them. The CDR3 totals 15 residues. As DNA, the CDR3 is TGCAGCGCCCCCTTACCAGCACCTAGGGCCGGGGAGCTGTTTTTT. This encodes CSAPLPAPRAGELFF.

This clonotype has a handful of counts. This chain links TRBV19 with TRBJ1-2; D perhaps matches TRBD1 (5 bases). This CDR3 region has 13 residues. Germline V gives CDR1 LNHDA, CDR2 SQIVND (reference sequence). V was pared by 3 bases and J by 6 bases, with 11 bases between. CDR3 coding DNA: TGTGCCAGTAGTATGGTCCAGGGAAATGGCTACACCTTC. This translates into CASSMVQGNGYTF.

In this sample, this clonotype turned up a few times. The J gene is TRBJ1-1, the V gene TRBV20-1; D ambiguous. V was cut by 1 base and J by 7 bases, with 10 bases left in between. The CDR3 covers 12 residues. Germline loops: CDR1 DFQATT, CDR2 SNEGSKA (reference sequence). The CDR3 bases are TGCAGTGCTAGAGGCACCGGGCGTGAAGCTTTCTTT. Translating gives CSARGTGREAFF.

This clonotype was detected ten times or more. The J gene is TRBJ1-5, the V gene TRBV28, with D maybe TRBD1 (6 bases). Germline V gene data show CDR1 as MDHEN and CDR2 as SYDVKM. V shed 5 bases and J shed 6 bases, with 14 bases lying between them. The length of the CDR3 is 14 residues. The CDR3 region is CASSPRDMAQPQHF. CDR3 DNA: TGTGCCAGCAGTCCCCGGGACATGGCTCAGCCCCAGCATTTT.

This rearrangement joins TRBV24-1 to TRBJ2-3; the match to TRBD1 covers 9 bases. V lost 9 bases, J lost 2 bases, and 8 bases stayed unmatched. This CDR3 spans 15 amino acids. Looked up from germline, CDR1 is KGHDR and CDR2 is SFDVKD. The CDR3 reads CATGPRDRVTDTQYF. The CDR3 DNA reads TGTGCCACCGGTCCTAGGGACAGGGTCACAGATACGCAGTATTTT.

This chain joins TRBV13 and TRBJ1-5; D is ambiguous. With 3 bases removed from V and 4 bases from J, the gap between germline ends came to 10 bases. The CDR3 extends over 14 amino acids. The germline V gene has CDR1 PRHDT and CDR2 FYEKMQ (reference sequence). CDR3 DNA: TGTGCCAGCAGCTTCGGGTTACGGAATCAGCCCCAGCATTTT. As protein: CASSFGLRNQPQHF.

This chain connects TRBV15 to TRBJ1-5, with D perhaps matching TRBD1 (5 bases). CDR1 LNHNV and CDR2 YYDKDF come from the germline V gene (reference sequence). V was clipped by 0 bases and J by 3 bases, with 9 bases between them. The CDR3 loop spans 15 amino acids. The CDR3 nucleotides read TGTGCCACCAGCAGAGATAGGACAAACAATCAGCCCCAGCATTTT. The encoded protein is CATSRDRTNNQPQHF.

V gene TRBV15 combines with J gene TRBJ1-5; tentatively, D is TRBD1 (5 bases). CDR3 length: 15 amino acids. Germline V gives CDR1 LNHNV, CDR2 YYDKDF (reference sequence). V was trimmed by 4 bases and J by 5 bases, leaving 15 bases between them. The CDR3 region is CATSKKGPRDQPQHF. For the CDR3, the DNA is TGTGCCACCAGCAAGAAGGGACCTAGGGATCAGCCCCAGCATTTT.

The chain has TRBV30 and TRBJ1-1; D is unresolved. The CDR3 is 13 residues long. Germline V gene sequence: CDR1 GTSNPN, CDR2 SVGIG (reference sequence). The V gene lost 4 bases and the J gene lost 4 bases, with 13 bases spanning the gap. This chain's CDR3 is CAWTAGVGTEAFF. The CDR3 nucleotides read TGTGCCTGGACAGCGGGCGTAGGCACTGAAGCTTTCTTT.

In this sample, this clonotype turned up many times. The chain has TRBV2 and TRBJ2-2; a weak D match, TRBD2 (6 bases). The CDR3 consists of 16 residues. V lost 0 bases, J lost 3 bases, and 11 bases lay in between. Germline CDR1 and CDR2: SNHLY and FYNNEI. CDR3: CASSEAGGIYTGELFF. CDR3 nucleotides: TGTGCCAGCAGTGAAGCGGGAGGAATATACACCGGGGAGCTGTTTTTT.

Many counts were recorded for this clonotype. The rearrangement uses TRBV7-2 and TRBJ2-7; the D is unclear. The CDR3 covers 13 residues. Germline V gives CDR1 SGHTA, CDR2 FQGNSA. V was shortened by 1 base and J by 2 bases, with 6 bases between the two germline ends. The CDR3 reads CASSLGSAYEQYF. Here the CDR3 DNA reads TGTGCCAGCAGCTTAGGTTCAGCCTACGAGCAGTACTTC.

The rearrangement joins TRBV3-1 to TRBJ2-1, with TRBD2 matching 13 bases. J was trimmed by 6 bases and V by 3 bases; bases with no gene match: 5. The CDR3 loop spans 16 amino acids. Germline V CDR1 and CDR2: LGHDT, YNNKEL (reference sequence). The CDR3 is CASSQTGTSGINEQFF. Here the CDR3 DNA reads TGTGCCAGCAGCCAGACCGGGACTAGCGGGATCAATGAGCAGTTCTTC.

This clonotype showed up just a few times. The chain has TRBV30 and TRBJ1-1; maybe TRBD1 (6 bases). The CDR3 sequence is 15 residues long. Germline CDR1 is GTSNPN and CDR2 is SVGIG (reference sequence). Trimming took off 5 bases at V and 0 bases at J, with 16 bases between the two ends. The CDR3, as DNA: TGTGCCTGGCAGTCGGGTTGGGGGCTGAACACTGAAGCTTTCTTT. Its protein is CAWQSGWGLNTEAFF.

The chain uses TRBV3-1 and TRBJ2-1, with 12 positions matching TRBD2. The CDR3 has 15 residues. Per germline, CDR1 LGHDT and CDR2 YNNKEL (reference sequence). V shed 1 base, J shed 7 bases, and the junction held 2 bases outside the gene matches. CDR3 sequence reads: CASSQGTSGINEQFF. CDR3 DNA: TGTGCCAGCAGCCAAGGGACTAGCGGGATTAATGAGCAGTTCTTC.

The chain links TRBV27 to TRBJ2-7, with D possibly being TRBD1 (6 bases). This CDR3 has 14 amino acids. V dropped 6 bases and J dropped 3 bases, with 15 bases sitting between them. Germline lookup yields CDR1 MNHEY and CDR2 SMNVEV (reference sequence). CDR3 sequence: CASSRKGQIYEQYF. The DNA for the CDR3 is TGTGCCAGCAGCCGGAAGGGACAAATCTACGAGCAGTACTTC.

The sample holds a few counts of this clonotype. This chain links TRBV27 with TRBJ2-2, with D possibly being TRBD2 (5 bases). CDR1 is MNHEY and CDR2 is SMNVEV in the germline V gene (reference sequence). The germline V and J ends were trimmed by 8 bases and 1 base, with 11 bases remaining between them. The CDR3 is 14 residues long. The DNA of the CDR3 is TGTGCCAGCGCGGCGGGCCTGAACACCGGGGAGCTGTTTTTT. It encodes CASAAGLNTGELFF.

This clonotype was detected ten times or more. The chain uses TRBV10-3 and TRBJ2-5; tentative D call: TRBD2 (5 bases). Germline V gives CDR1 ENHRY, CDR2 SYGVKD. V was trimmed by 4 bases and J by 0 bases, leaving 9 bases between them. This CDR3 is 14 amino acids long. CDR3 sequence reads: CAISVRRDQETQYF. CDR3 DNA: TGTGCCATCAGTGTGAGGCGGGACCAAGAGACCCAGTACTTC.